This is a list of T cell receptor beta chains from one sample in a study of Graves' ophthalmopathy and Graves' hyperthyroidism. One entry per CDR3 protein, called by TCRdb with MiXCR from the multiplex PCR reads. The sample carries 200,000 to 250,000 distinct CDR3 sequences, approximately 28% recorded once. The sample was peripheral blood. All receptors derive from a man aged 50 to 60 with Graves' ophthalmopathy. Both conserved end residues are part of each CDR3. A D gene is named only where the DNA matches it firmly. Clone size is not always given. Where it is, it says once, few, many or a class for expanded clones.

14	.	TRBV6-5	TRBJ2-7	.	TGTGCCAGCAGTTACGCCCCCAGCTCCTACGAGCAGTACTTC	CASSYAPSSYEQYF
17	TRBD1	TRBV28	TRBJ2-7	once	TGTGCCAGCAGCGATCCGGGACAGGGACCCGCTACCTACGAGCAGTACTTC	CASSDPGQGPATYEQYF
13	.	TRBV9	TRBJ1-1	many	TGTGCCAGCAGCGTAAAAGTTAACACTGAAGCTTTCTTT	CASSVKVNTEAFF
14	TRBD1	TRBV27	TRBJ1-2	.	TGTGCCAGCAGTTTATCCCCAGGGGGCTATGGCTACACCTTC	CASSLSPGGYGYTF
13	.	TRBV28	TRBJ2-3	many	TGTGCCAGCAGTTGGGTGAGGTCAGATACGCAGTATTTT	CASSWVRSDTQYF
15	.	TRBV20-1	TRBJ2-5	many	TGCAGTGCTAAAGAGACCGGACTAATAGGGGAGACCCAGTACTTC	CSAKETGLIGETQYF
17	.	TRBV30	TRBJ1-1	.	TGTGCCTGGAGACTAAATAAGAGGGGACTGACGAACACTGAAGCTTTCTTT	CAWRLNKRGLTNTEAFF
14	.	TRBV29-1	TRBJ2-2	many	TGCAGCGTTGGGTTTGGACAGTACACCGGGGAGCTGTTTTTT	CSVGFGQYTGELFF
16	.	TRBV6-2/TRBV6-3	TRBJ2-2	many	TGTGCCAGCACCAACCCCCGGGGCCTAAACACCGGGGAGCTGTTTTTT	CASTNPRGLNTGELFF
15	TRBD1	TRBV27	TRBJ2-7	many	TGTGCCAGCAGTGGTCGACAGGGTGGGACCTACGAGCAGTACTTC	CASSGRQGGTYEQYF
14	TRBD2	TRBV6-2/TRBV6-3	TRBJ2-7	many	TGTGCCAGCAGTTCTCAGCGGGGTTGGTACGAGCAGTACTTC	CASSSQRGWYEQYF
14	.	TRBV14	TRBJ2-7	many	TGTGCCAGCAGCCTGCCGCAGGGGAAACACGAGCAGTACTTC	CASSLPQGKHEQYF
16	TRBD2	TRBV28	TRBJ2-7	many	TGTGCCAGCAGTTCCGCCCTAGCGGGGAACTACTACGAGCAGTACTTC	CASSSALAGNYYEQYF
16	TRBD1	TRBV2	TRBJ2-7	.	TGTGCCAGCAGTGAAGTAGGGACAGGGTGGACCTACGAGCAGTACTTC	CASSEVGTGWTYEQYF
15	.	TRBV11-2	TRBJ2-5	many	TGTGCCAGCAGCTGGACGGGGAGCTCCGAGGAGACCCAGTACTTC	CASSWTGSSEETQYF
14	.	TRBV7-2	TRBJ2-7	many	TGTGCCAGCAGCTTACCCTTAGATGCGGACGAGCAGTACTTC	CASSLPLDADEQYF
15	.	TRBV6-2/TRBV6-3	TRBJ1-1	.	TGTGCCAGCAGTAACGGGGGCTTTCGGAACACTGAAGCTTTCTTT	CASSNGGFRNTEAFF
15	TRBD1	TRBV7-9	TRBJ2-5	many	TGTGCCAGCACCCAATACAGGGGGCGTGGGGGGGCCCAGTACTTC	CASTQYRGRGGAQYF
14	TRBD1	TRBV28	TRBJ1-1	many	TGTGCCAGCAGAGTCTCAGGGGGCGCTACTGAAGCTTTCTTT	CASRVSGGATEAFF
11	.	TRBV20-1	TRBJ1-6	.	TGCAGTGCTAGGCGCGTTTCACCCCTCCACTTT	CSARRVSPLHF
13	TRBD1	TRBV28	TRBJ1-1	once	TGTGCCAGCCGACAGGGGACAGCGACTGAAGCTTTCTTT	CASRQGTATEAFF
16	TRBD1	TRBV15	TRBJ2-2	many	TGTGCCACCAGCGCCCCACAGGGGGCAGACACCGGGGAGCTGTTTTTT	CATSAPQGADTGELFF
13	.	TRBV28	TRBJ2-5	once	TGTGCCAGCAGGCGGAACCAGCTGGAGACCCAGTACTTC	CASRRNQLETQYF
12	.	TRBV7-9	TRBJ2-7	many	TGTGCCAGCAGCTGGAGGGGTGGCGAGCAGTACTTC	CASSWRGGEQYF
14	.	TRBV12-3/TRBV12-4	TRBJ2-7	.	TGTGCCAGCAGTTTCGGGACATTCTCCTACGAGCAGTACTTC	CASSFGTFSYEQYF
14	.	TRBV6-2/TRBV6-3	TRBJ2-7	many	TGTGCCAGCAGTAAGGGGGAAATCGCCTACGAGCAGTACTTC	CASSKGEIAYEQYF
16	TRBD1	TRBV19	TRBJ1-3	.	TGTGCCAGTAGTGGACAGGGGAGCCGGACTGGAAACACCATATATTTT	CASSGQGSRTGNTIYF